Following are 32 T cell receptor beta chains from one sample sequenced in a study of blood T cells in healthy people across ages. Primers used in a second PCR of roughly 6 to 11 cycles were a sample-barcoded 5' primer and a J-beta primer mix. TCRdb reanalysed the 5' RACE reads using MiXCR and keeps one entry per CDR3 protein. Of some 890,000 distinct CDR3 sequences in the sample, about 27% were seen once. These data also formed part of another study, on T cells of mothers and their children.

The sample consisted of blood. These receptors all come from a woman in her 40s in good health.

As to this clonotype: Just one base apart from a much larger clone, this may be a read error. The V gene is TRBV10-3, the J gene TRBJ2-3, with TRBD1 as a possible D gene (5 bases). CDR3 size: 12 residues. CDR1 and CDR2 (germline): ENHRY, SYGVKD. For the CDR3, the DNA is TGTGCCATCAGTTTAGACACAGGTACGCAGTATTTT. Translated, it gives CAISLDTGTQYF.

This clonotype came up many times. This chain joins TRBV20-1 and TRBJ2-5, with TRBD2 identical over 8 bases. This CDR3 region has 15 residues. CDR1 is DFQATT and CDR2 is SNEGSKA in the germline V gene (reference sequence). V was pared by 0 bases and J by 5 bases, with 8 bases of the junction left unmatched. CDR3 residues: CSARDPGGAGETQYF. The DNA for the CDR3 is TGCAGTGCTAGAGATCCGGGGGGGGCAGGGGAGACCCAGTACTTC.

V usage is TRBV12-3 or TRBV12-4 and J usage is TRBJ1-4, with TRBD1 identical over 7 bases. J was trimmed by 7 bases and V by 6 bases; bases with no gene match: 5. The CDR3 consists of 13 residues. For the CDR3, the DNA is TGTGCCAGCAGAACAGGGGCTACTGAAAAACTGTTTTTT. It translates to CASRTGATEKLFF.

This clonotype has more than one count but fewer than ten. The V gene is TRBV2, the J gene TRBJ1-2; 8 bases are a match to TRBD1. The V gene's germline CDR1 is SNHLY and CDR2 FYNNEI. V shed 6 bases, J shed 6 bases, and the junction held 6 bases outside the gene matches. This CDR3 region has 13 residues. For the CDR3, the DNA is TGTGCCAGCAGCTCGACAGGGGATCATGGCTACACCTTC. Its protein product is CASSSTGDHGYTF.

The rearrangement joins TRBV3-1 to TRBJ1-1; 9 nucleotides match TRBD1. Per the germline V gene, CDR1 is LGHDT and CDR2 is YNNKEL (reference sequence). V trimming: 5 bases; J trimming: 3 bases; junction bases outside the gene matches: 7. The CDR3 has 15 amino acids. The CDR3 spells CASSKAQGAHTEAFF. As DNA, the CDR3 is TGTGCCAGCAGCAAAGCACAGGGGGCTCACACTGAAGCTTTCTTT.

The chain carries TRBV7-2 and TRBJ2-2; 7 bases map to TRBD1. The CDR3 runs to 15 residues. V lost 4 bases and J lost 6; bases outside the gene matches: 8. The germline V gene encodes CDR1 SGHTA and CDR2 FQGNSA. CDR3 in DNA: TGTGCCAGCAGCTGGGGACAGCCGGCCGCCGGGGAGCTGTTTTTT. The encoded protein is CASSWGQPAAGELFF. The variable domain in full, with the rest retrieved from reference TRBV7-2 and TRBJ2-2, is GAGVSQSPSNKVTEKGKDVELRCDPISGHTALYWYRQSLGQGLEFLIYFQGNSAPDKSGLPSDRFSAERTGGSVSTLTIQRTQQEDSAVYLCASSWGQPAAGELFFGEGSRLTVL.

In its sample, this clonotype was seen a few times. This may be a read error, as it is one base from a much larger clone. The chain combines TRBV6-5 with TRBJ1-5; 8 nucleotides line up with TRBD1. The CDR3 consists of 13 residues. Per the germline V gene, CDR1 is MNHEY and CDR2 is SVGAGI. CDR3 in amino acids: CAGRDRGSQPQHF. In DNA form, the CDR3 reads TGTGCCGGCAGAGACAGGGGCTCTCAGCCCCAGCATTTT.

There are a few counts of this clonotype. The J gene is TRBJ2-2, the V gene TRBV2; the D is unclear. Per germline, CDR1 SNHLY and CDR2 FYNNEI. Trimming stripped 8 bases from V and 0 bases from J, with 13 bases between. The CDR3 sequence is 15 residues long. CDR3 DNA: TGTGCCAGCGATAAGGGCGAGACGAACACCGGGGAGCTGTTTTTT. This codes for CASDKGETNTGELFF. The full variable domain, rest sourced from reference TRBV2 and TRBJ2-2, is EPEVTQTPSHQVTQMGQEVILRCVPISNHLYFYWYRQILGQKVEFLVSFYNNEISEKSEIFDDQFSVERPDGSNFTLKIRSTKLEDSAMYFCASDKGETNTGELFFGEGSRLTVL.

V usage is TRBV12-5 and J usage is TRBJ2-1, with no clear D. This CDR3 has 16 residues. V was shortened by 2 bases and J by 0 bases, with 11 bases between the two germline ends. Germline V gives CDR1 LGHNT, CDR2 FRNRAP. The CDR3 sequence: CASGLNPGGSYNEQFF. The CDR3 DNA reads as TGTGCTAGTGGTTTGAACCCAGGTGGCTCCTACAATGAGCAGTTCTTC.

This clonotype was found once. CDR3 amino acids: CSARDSQPGGLDEQFF. CDR3 nucleotides: TGCAGTGCTAGAGATTCCCAACCGGGGGGGCTCGATGAGCAGTTCTTC. V usage is TRBV20-1 and J usage is TRBJ2-1; 8 positions match TRBD2. Germline V gene lookup returns CDR1 DFQATT and CDR2 SNEGSKA (reference sequence). J lost 8 bases, V lost 0 bases, and 12 bases had no gene match. The CDR3 extends over 16 amino acids.

This rearrangement joins TRBV20-1 to TRBJ1-2; D is perhaps TRBD1 (6 bases). This CDR3 has 14 residues. Germline lookup yields CDR1 DFQATT and CDR2 SNEGSKA (reference sequence). The V gene lost 3 bases and the J gene lost 6 bases, with 17 bases spanning the gap. The CDR3 DNA reads TGCAGTGCTAGGGACAGAAATACCCCTCATGGCTACACCTTC. Encoded protein: CSARDRNTPHGYTF.

This clonotype was counted only a few times. The V gene is TRBV2, the J gene TRBJ1-5, with D hard to call. CDR1 is SNHLY, CDR2 FYNNEI, per germline. V was cut by 2 bases and J by 5 bases, with 7 bases left in between. This CDR3 spans 13 amino acids. The CDR3 DNA is TGTGCCAGCAGTGAAATGGTTGATCAGCCCCAGCATTTT. This translates into CASSEMVDQPQHF.

This clonotype has ten or more counts. The V call is TRBV29-1, the J call TRBJ2-7; D is tentatively TRBD1 or TRBD2 (5 bases each). The germline V and J ends were trimmed by 4 bases and 5 bases, with 12 bases remaining between them. Germline values: CDR1 SQVTM, CDR2 ANQGSEA. This CDR3 contains 12 residues. CDR3 region: CSVGEGLNEQYF. DNA for the CDR3: TGCAGCGTTGGCGAGGGGTTGAACGAGCAGTACTTC.

This clonotype was observed many times. V and J are TRBV20-1 and TRBJ1-5, with TRBD1 matching 7 bases. The CDR3 has 14 amino acids. CDR1 is DFQATT, CDR2 SNEGSKA, per germline (reference sequence). Germline trimming cut 0 bases from V and 6 bases from J; bases unmatched to any gene: 5. The CDR3: CSARDQQGGQPQHF. CDR3 bases: TGCAGTGCTAGAGATCAGCAGGGGGGTCAGCCCCAGCATTTT.

This clonotype was counted many times. The chain has TRBV7-2 and TRBJ2-3; tentatively, D is TRBD1 (6 bases). The V end was cut by 4 bases, the J end by 1 base, with 9 bases between. The CDR3 length is 14 residues. In germline, CDR1 is SGHTA, CDR2 FQGNSA. CDR3 region: CASSSTGRTDTQYF. DNA for the CDR3: TGTGCCAGCAGCTCGACAGGACGCACAGATACGCAGTATTTT.

At least ten counts were recorded for this clonotype. The chain combines TRBV3-1 with TRBJ2-7; D unresolved. The V end was cut by 0 bases, the J end by 5 bases, with 5 bases between. This CDR3 has 12 residues. Germline V lookup: CDR1 LGHDT, CDR2 YNNKEL (reference sequence). The CDR3: CASSQDLHEQYF. The CDR3 nucleotides read TGTGCCAGCAGCCAAGATCTCCACGAGCAGTACTTC.

The rearrangement joins TRBV7-6 to TRBJ2-3; 9 nucleotides align to TRBD1. The ends lost 1 base at V and 5 bases at J; junction bases unmatched: 4. The germline V gene has CDR1 SGHVS and CDR2 FNYEAQ. The CDR3 length is 15 residues. CDR3 region: CASSLGDRVVDTQYF. The CDR3 DNA is TGTGCCAGCAGCTTAGGGGACAGGGTGGTAGATACGCAGTATTTT.

The chain employs TRBV7-2 and TRBJ2-5; D ambiguous. The length of the CDR3 is 16 residues. Germline CDR1 reads SGHTA; CDR2 reads FQGNSA. V was shortened by 2 bases and J by 5 bases, with 18 bases between the two germline ends. The CDR3, as DNA: TGTGCCAGCAGCTTATTGTCGGCCGGGTTGAAGGAGACCCAGTACTTC. The encoded protein is CASSLLSAGLKETQYF. Full variable domain (remainder filled in from reference TRBV7-2 and TRBJ2-5): GAGVSQSPSNKVTEKGKDVELRCDPISGHTALYWYRQSLGQGLEFLIYFQGNSAPDKSGLPSDRFSAERTGGSVSTLTIQRTQQEDSAVYLCASSLLSAGLKETQYFGPGTRLLVL.

This clonotype was seen repeatedly, ten times or more. The genes are TRBV7-2 and TRBJ1-6; unclear D gene. The germline gives CDR1 SGHTA, CDR2 FQGNSA. Trimming removed 4 bases at V and 10 bases at J, with 11 bases between. The CDR3 totals 13 residues. CDR3 DNA sequence: TGTGCCAGCAGCTCTCGGCAGGTCTCACCCCTCCACTTT. Translating it yields CASSSRQVSPLHF.

This clonotype was counted only a few times. The rearrangement joins TRBV2 to TRBJ2-4, with TRBD2 as a possible D gene (5 bases). The J call may be in error: the DNA end matches TRBJ2-5 better. Germline lookup yields CDR1 SNHLY and CDR2 FYNNEI. This CDR3 contains 16 residues. DNA of the CDR3: TGTGCCAGCAGTGAACTGCGGGCTAGCATACAAGAGACCCAGTACTTC. Its translation is CASSELRASIQETQYF.

This clonotype showed up many times. A junction boundary mismatches the germline segment, possibly from a read error. The chain links TRBV7-2 to TRBJ2-7; no reliable D call. Germline CDR1 SGHTA, CDR2 FQGNSA. This CDR3 is 13 amino acids long. CDR3 sequence: CASSSVSSYEQYF. CDR3 sequence (DNA): TGCGCCAGCAGCTCGGTGAGCTCCTACGAGCAGTACTTC.

In this sample, this clonotype turned up many times. CDR3 nucleotides: TGCAGTGCTAGCACTAGCGCCTCCTACGAGCAGTACTTC. Its translation: CSASTSASYEQYF. The chain is built from TRBV20-1 and TRBJ2-7; 7 nucleotides agree with TRBD2. From germline, CDR1 is DFQATT and CDR2 SNEGSKA (reference sequence). The CDR3 is made up of 13 amino acids. The V and J ends lost 3 bases and 0 bases, in that order; junction bases with no gene match: 2.

The chain uses TRBV21-1 and TRBJ2-7; TRBD1, the table's D call, lacks a check against the DNA. TRBV21-1 is a recognized pseudogene. This CDR3 contains 15 residues. The CDR3 nucleotides read TGTGCCAGCAGCTCCCCGGGACGGACCTCCTACGAGCAGTACTTC. Translated, it gives CASSSPGRTSYEQYF.

The chain has TRBV11-2 and TRBJ2-1; 12 nucleotides match TRBD2. This CDR3 is 15 amino acids long. Germline V CDR1 and CDR2: SGHAT, FQNNGV. Unmatched junction bases numbered 7, after V lost 5 bases and J lost 8 bases. CDR3 bases: TGTGCCAGCAGCCTACCTAGACTAGCGGGGGATGAGCAGTTCTTC. Its translation is CASSLPRLAGDEQFF.

The chain links TRBV29-1 to TRBJ2-2; D call uncertain. This CDR3 comprises 11 residues. The V gene lost 7 bases and the J gene lost 5 bases, with 8 bases spanning the gap. CDR1 and CDR2 (germline): SQVTM, ANQGSEA. CDR3 in amino acids: CSGQETGELFF. The CDR3 bases are TGCAGCGGGCAGGAAACCGGGGAGCTGTTTTTT.

The V and J genes are TRBV29-1 and TRBJ2-5, with 7 bases matching TRBD1. The length of the CDR3 is 13 residues. Germline loops: CDR1 SQVTM, CDR2 ANQGSEA. V was pared by 1 base and J by 3 bases, with 2 bases of the junction left unmatched. The CDR3 nucleotides are TGCAGCGTTGAAGGACAGGGTAAAGAGACCCAGTACTTC. Translation gives CSVEGQGKETQYF.

This clonotype has more than one count but fewer than ten. The V gene is TRBV27, the J gene TRBJ1-2; D gene unclear. Germline assignment: CDR1 MNHEY and CDR2 SMNVEV (reference sequence). This CDR3 spans 13 amino acids. Trimming took off 4 bases at V and 4 bases at J, with 10 bases between the two ends. The CDR3, as DNA: TGTGCCAGCAGTTCACAGCCCTCCTATGGCTACACCTTC. Translating gives CASSSQPSYGYTF.

This clonotype was detected only a few times. One end of the junction varies from germline; a read error may be responsible. CDR3 sequence (DNA): TGCAGTGCTAGAAGGTCCTGGGGAATGAACACTGGAGCTTTCTTT. This codes for CSARRSWGMNTGAFF. The chain links TRBV20-1 to TRBJ1-1; D gene unclear. The CDR3 loop spans 15 amino acids. The V gene's germline CDR1 is DFQATT and CDR2 SNEGSKA (reference sequence).

This clonotype was observed a few times. The CDR3 here is CASSGGLAGSGANVLTF. CDR3 DNA: TGTGCCAGCAGTGGGGGACTAGCGGGGTCTGGGGCCAACGTCCTGACTTTC. The chain couples TRBV25-1 to TRBJ2-6; 13 bases align to TRBD2. V lost 4 bases, J lost 1 base, and 1 base stayed unmatched. The CDR3 runs 17 residues. The germline V gene has CDR1 MGHDK and CDR2 SYGVNS.

The chain carries TRBV7-9 and TRBJ2-5; 10 bases are shared with TRBD1. The J call may be wrong; the DNA end is better matched by TRBJ2-7. The CDR3 loop spans 14 amino acids. The germline V gene has CDR1 SEHNR and CDR2 FQNEAQ (reference sequence). The CDR3 region has the DNA TGTGCCAGCAGCTTCGGGACAGGGGCTCGCGAGCAGTACTTC. Translation gives CASSFGTGAREQYF.

The genes are TRBV28 and TRBJ2-7; D tentatively fits TRBD1 or TRBD2 (5 bases each). V was pared by 8 bases and J by 5 bases, with 22 bases between. This CDR3 is built from 15 residues. Germline V gives CDR1 MDHEN, CDR2 SYDVKM. The CDR3: CASAPPLGRGHEQYF. As DNA, the CDR3 is TGTGCCAGCGCTCCCCCTCTAGGACGGGGCCACGAGCAGTACTTC.

In its sample, this clonotype was seen a few times. The gene calls are TRBV28 and TRBJ1-2; D perhaps matches TRBD1 (6 bases). V was cut by 7 bases and J by 7 bases, with 13 bases left in between. The CDR3 totals 12 residues. Germline V gene data show CDR1 as MDHEN and CDR2 as SYDVKM. The CDR3 DNA sequence: TGTGCCAGCACCCGCAACAGGGCTGGCTACACCTTC. Translating it yields CASTRNRAGYTF.